Listed below are T cell receptor beta chains from one sample, sequenced in a study of patients and donors after allogeneic stem cell transplantation. Each CDR3 protein gets one entry after TCRdb re-called the RT-PCR reads with MiXCR. Altogether 200,000 to 250,000 distinct CDR3 sequences are present, 11% to 15% being singletons, with the ten largest covering about 9.9%. The sample consisted of blood, either unsorted or a sorted T cell fraction (not recorded which). Source of these receptors: a human donor who was either an allogeneic HSCT recipient or a stem cell or donor lymphocyte infusion donor (not recorded which). It is not recorded whose cells these are; they may come from a transplant donor. Each CDR3 is given with its conserved first and last residue. The order of the fields is V gene, CDR3 protein.

>TRBV18
CASSMGQENNEQFF
>TRBV2
CASEIGGETQYF
>TRBV13
CASSLKGPGANVLTF
>TRBV2
CASAYGDTQYF
>TRBV5-1
CASSLAAAGGDTQYF
>TRBV10-3
CAIRVPGLGLSTGELFF
>TRBV12-3/TRBV12-4
CATNAYGDRVNNEQYF
>TRBV7-9
CASRELAGEETQYF
>TRBV6-1
CAHSARQGDGYTF
>TRBV20-1
CSARIAEADTQYF
>TRBV11-2
CASSLGDRGSQETQYF
>TRBV2
CASSSPWGGNTEAFF
>TRBV5-1
CASSSIPGTGGFEQYF
>TRBV7-6
CASSYKEPTGWTEAFF
>TRBV3-1
CASSQRRTDEKLFF
>TRBV7-3
CASSPGLAPLYNEQFF